The present entry profiles one T cell receptor beta chain with its context. Its antigen is unknown. The assay was immunoSEQ multiplex PCR, and TCRdb's table has in-frame clones only and misses some. Counted here are approximately 2,000 clones, 90% occurring once; the ten biggest clones make up 4% to 6%. These data are taken from a study of chemoradiotherapy in HPV16-positive cancers. Notes on the study in general: Only a couple of HPV16-positive patients supplied the functional HPV-specificity definition. Non-HPV-specific T cells did not expand in tumors during treatment, whereas candidate HPV-specific clones and E7-related motifs did. In HPV16-positive patients, HPV-responsive T-cell expansion tracked better recurrence-free survival.

With 4 bases removed from V and 7 bases from J, the gap between germline ends came to 14 bases. Germline-derived CDR1 and CDR2 are WNHNN and SYGVQD (reference sequence). The length of the CDR3 is 15 residues. The chain has TRBV10-1 and TRBJ1-6; maybe TRBD1 (6 bases). This receptor was taken from a human donor with HPV-associated anogenital cancer. Sequenced here: tumor tissue, sampled from a patient who underwent chemoradiotherapy. CDR3 DNA sequence: TGCGCCAGCAGTGTTTTCAGGGGTACAAATTCACCCCTCCACTTT. Encoded protein: CASSVFRGTNSPLHF.